This T cell receptor beta chain was sequenced during a study of graft-versus-host responses after intestinal transplantation. Study-wide background: All of the recipients had induction that used anti-thymocyte globulin, then tacrolimus and steroids for 2 to 3 years. Study findings and constraints: Researchers found GvH clones in recipient marrow, and some showed up first in ileum or blood. High graft-versus-host to host-versus-graft clonal ratios were found in allografts of patients who had graft-donor T cell macrochimerism. Early post-transplant HvG declines were associated with peak circulating GvH clone levels.

Notes on this clone: Its target is unknown.

Clones were read by immunoSEQ multiplex PCR, and TCRdb kept only the in-frame ones, dropping some. Of some 100,000 clones in the sample, roughly nine tenths were seen once. Trimming removed 4 bases at V and 2 bases at J, with 9 bases between. The length of the CDR3 is 12 residues. Germline V gene sequence: CDR1 SQVTM, CDR2 ANQGSEA. Source: unstimulated CD4+ T cells sorted from spleen or lymph node cells, taken before transplant. The chain uses TRBV29-1 and TRBJ2-7; D possibly corresponds to TRBD1 (5 bases). This sequence was found in a human donor who was the organ donor for an intestinal transplant. The CDR3 DNA reads TGCAGCGTTGCTCAGGGTCCCTACGAGCAGTACTTC. It translates to CSVAQGPYEQYF.